Listed here are 26 T cell receptor beta chains from one sample, sequenced in a study of blood T cell repertoires in COVID-19. Clones were sequenced by immunoSEQ multiplex PCR, and TCRdb holds only the in-frame ones, with some missing. The table shows around 58,000 clones, with roughly 89% occurring only once. The sequenced material came from peripheral blood. The source of these receptors is a man aged 55 to 70 with active COVID-19.

J is TRBJ2-2 and V is TRBV19; the match to TRBD1 covers 7 bases. Germline V CDR1 and CDR2: LNHDA, SQIVND (reference sequence). The CDR3 is 14 residues long. V lost 8 bases to trimming and J lost 7 bases; unmatched junction nucleotides: 10. CDR3 bases: TGTGCCAGTTCCGAGGGGGCAGTGGTCGGGGAGCTGTTTTTT. Encoded protein: CASSEGAVVGELFF.

The chain carries TRBV5-1 and TRBJ1-4; possibly TRBD1 for D (6 bases). Germline V gene lookup returns CDR1 SGHRS and CDR2 YFSETQ. The CDR3 extends over 15 amino acids. V lost 4 bases and J 8 bases, leaving 18 bases between the germline ends. For the CDR3, the DNA is TGCGCCAGCAGCGTAGCAGGGGTAATGGGAGAAAAACTGTTTTTT. Translated, it gives CASSVAGVMGEKLFF.

This clone has a single count. The CDR3 sequence: CASSADRGGSYEQYF. The CDR3 DNA follows: TGTGCCAGCAGTGCGGACAGGGGGGGGTCCTACGAGCAGTACTTC. V and J are TRBV2 and TRBJ2-7; the match to TRBD1 covers 10 bases. This CDR3 contains 15 residues. Trimming at V came to 4 bases and at J to 1 base, leaving 4 bases not matched to a gene. Germline CDR1 reads SNHLY; CDR2 reads FYNNEI.

V and J are TRBV15 and TRBJ1-5; D remains unclear. Trimming shortened V by 1 base and J by 1 base, and 5 bases separated the two germline ends. CDR1 LNHNV and CDR2 YYDKDF come from the germline V gene (reference sequence). The CDR3 covers 14 residues. This chain's CDR3 is CATSRVQSNQPQHF. CDR3 bases: TGTGCCACCAGCAGAGTTCAAAGCAATCAGCCCCAGCATTTT.

The genes are TRBV11-1 and TRBJ2-4; TRBD1 matches 8 bases. V shed 4 bases, J shed 6 bases, and the junction held 5 bases outside the gene matches. CDR1 is SGHAT and CDR2 is FQDESV in the germline V gene (reference sequence). This CDR3 comprises 14 residues. The chain's CDR3 is CASSYRDRRNIQYF. CDR3 nucleotides: TGTGCCAGCAGCTATCGGGACAGGCGAAACATTCAGTACTTC.

This clone has a single count. The chain links TRBV7-2 to TRBJ2-1; 7 bases map to TRBD2. The CDR3 is 14 residues long. Germline CDR1 SGHTA, CDR2 FQGNSA. V lost 6 bases and J lost 6; bases outside the gene matches: 8. As DNA, the CDR3 is TGTGCCAGCAGTTACGGACTAGTAGGCAATGAGCAGTTCTTC. The encoded protein is CASSYGLVGNEQFF. Supplemented by reference TRBV7-2 and TRBJ2-1, the full variable domain reads GAGVSQSPSNKVTEKGKDVELRCDPISGHTALYWYRQSLGQGLEFLIYFQGNSAPDKSGLPSDRFSAERTGGSVSTLTIQRTQQEDSAVYLCASSYGLVGNEQFFGPGTRLTVL.

The chain carries TRBV5-4 and TRBJ2-1; a weak D match, TRBD2 (5 bases). From germline, CDR1 is SGHNT and CDR2 YYREEE (reference sequence). The CDR3 contains 15 residues. With 4 bases removed from V and 1 base from J, the gap between germline ends came to 12 bases. CDR3 nucleotides: TGTGCCAGCAGCGATCCTGGGAGATCCTACAATGAGCAGTTCTTC. Translation: CASSDPGRSYNEQFF.

The chain carries TRBV20-1 and TRBJ2-1, with TRBD2 identical over 9 bases. V was pared by 3 bases and J by 12 bases, with 15 bases of the junction left unmatched. From germline, CDR1 is DFQATT and CDR2 SNEGSKA (reference sequence). This CDR3 is 15 amino acids long. Here the CDR3 reads CSASVGGRAFGSQFF. In nucleotides, the CDR3 is TGCAGTGCTAGTGTTGGCGGGAGGGCCTTTGGTTCGCAGTTCTTC.

The chain recombines TRBV28 with TRBJ1-6, with D possibly TRBD1 on 6 matching bases. V was shortened by 7 bases and J by 7 bases, with 11 bases between the two germline ends. Germline CDR1 MDHEN, CDR2 SYDVKM. The length of the CDR3 is 13 residues. The CDR3 spells CASTIGGNSPLHF. In DNA form, the CDR3 reads TGTGCCAGCACGATTGGGGGCAATTCACCCCTCCACTTT.

The V gene is TRBV6-6, the J gene TRBJ2-3, with 8 bases matching TRBD2. Germline lookup yields CDR1 MNHNY and CDR2 SVGAGI (reference sequence). This CDR3 has 15 residues. Germline trimming cut 7 bases from V and 4 bases from J; bases unmatched to any gene: 10. The CDR3 spells CASTQVAGIADTQYF. The CDR3 nucleotides are TGTGCCAGCACCCAGGTAGCGGGAATCGCAGATACGCAGTATTTT.

The chain joins TRBV5-4 to TRBJ1-4, with unresolved D. The CDR3 totals 15 residues. Germline V gene lookup returns CDR1 SGHNT and CDR2 YYREEE (reference sequence). V lost 3 bases to trimming and J lost 3 bases, with 12 bases between them. CDR3 amino acids: CASSSPGRANEKLFF. The CDR3 DNA is TGTGCCAGCAGCTCCCCGGGAAGGGCTAATGAAAAACTGTTTTTT.

This rearrangement joins TRBV5-6 to TRBJ2-3; D might be TRBD2 (5 bases). Trimming stripped 0 bases from V and 3 bases from J, with 14 bases between. The CDR3 is 16 amino acids. In germline, CDR1 is SGHDT, CDR2 YYEEEE. For the CDR3, the DNA is TGTGCCAGCAGCTTGGTGACGGAGGCAAGAACAGATACGCAGTATTTT. Translation gives CASSLVTEARTDTQYF.

V gene TRBV28 combines with J gene TRBJ1-2, with a tentative D call TRBD1 (5 bases). CDR1 and CDR2 from the germline V gene are MDHEN and SYDVKM. Trimming took off 10 bases at V and 7 bases at J, with 34 bases between the two ends. This CDR3 has 18 amino acids. The CDR3 here is CATQPSQSQAGWSFGYTF. DNA of the CDR3: TGTGCCACCCAACCCTCCCAGAGTCAGGCAGGGTGGAGTTTTGGCTACACCTTC.

For the CDR3, the DNA is TGTGCCAGCAGCCAAGGGGACAGGGTCCACGAGCAGTACTTC. This gives the protein CASSQGDRVHEQYF. The V and J genes are TRBV3-1 (or the pseudogene TRBV3-2) and TRBJ2-7; TRBD1 aligns across 9 bases. The V gene end was trimmed by 1 base and the J gene end by 5 bases; junction bases not matched to a gene: 3. The V gene's germline CDR1 is LGHDT and CDR2 YNNKEL (reference sequence). The CDR3 is made up of 14 amino acids.

V gene TRBV29-1 combines with J gene TRBJ2-5; 8 nucleotides line up with TRBD1. In germline, CDR1 is SQVTM, CDR2 ANQGSEA. The CDR3 is 13 amino acids. V lost 7 bases to trimming and J lost 3 bases; unmatched junction nucleotides: 7. The CDR3 loop is CSGYPTGEETQYF. The CDR3 DNA reads as TGCAGCGGCTACCCGACAGGGGAAGAGACCCAGTACTTC.

The J gene is TRBJ2-7, the V gene TRBV18; 7 nucleotides agree with TRBD1. V was pared by 3 bases and J by 2 bases, with 1 base of the junction left unmatched. This CDR3 has 13 amino acids. Germline values: CDR1 KGHSH, CDR2 LQKENI. The CDR3 is CASSPGQTYEQYF. The CDR3 DNA is TGTGCCAGCTCACCGGGACAGACCTACGAGCAGTACTTC.

This sequence joins TRBV6-5 and TRBJ1-1, with D perhaps TRBD1 (6 bases). The CDR3 runs 12 residues. From germline, CDR1 is MNHEY and CDR2 SVGAGI. Trimming shortened V by 6 bases and J by 11 bases, and 16 bases separated the two germline ends. CDR3 protein: CASSLLGQGAFF. The CDR3 coding sequence is TGTGCCAGCAGCCTGCTCGGGCAGGGGGCTTTCTTT.

The rearrangement joins TRBV30 to TRBJ1-1; 8 bases map to TRBD1. Germline lookup yields CDR1 GTSNPN and CDR2 SVGIG (reference sequence). V gave up 8 bases and J gave up 3 bases; unmatched junction bases: 8. The CDR3 length is 13 residues. CDR3 nucleotides: TGTGCCACCTCGACAGGGGAGTACACTGAAGCTTTCTTT. It encodes CATSTGEYTEAFF. The full variable domain, its missing parts supplied by reference TRBV30 and TRBJ1-1, is SQTIHQWPATLVQPVGSPLSLECTVEGTSNPNLYWYRQAAGRGLQLLFYSVGIGQISSEVPQNLSASRPQDRQFILSSKKLLLSDSGFYLCATSTGEYTEAFFGQGTRLTVV.

The V gene is TRBV4-2, the J gene TRBJ2-3, with D perhaps TRBD2 (5 bases). V gave up 4 bases and J gave up 1 base, with 18 bases separating them. The CDR3 covers 17 residues. CDR1 is LGHNA, CDR2 YNFKEQ, per germline. DNA of the CDR3: TGTGCCAGCAGCCCAGGAGGAGCTTTGTCGGGCACAGATACGCAGTATTTT. Its translation: CASSPGGALSGTDTQYF.

This chain uses TRBV4-1 with TRBJ2-7; 8 bases align to TRBD2. The CDR3 extends over 16 amino acids. Germline V CDR1 and CDR2: MGHRA, YSYEKL. Unmatched junction bases numbered 9, after V lost 0 bases and J lost 5 bases. The CDR3 protein is CASSQDIAGSAHEQYF. The DNA for the CDR3 is TGCGCCAGCAGCCAAGATATAGCGGGGTCGGCACACGAGCAGTACTTC.

The rearrangement joins TRBV30 to TRBJ2-5, with 10 positions matching TRBD1. The CDR3 runs to 19 residues. J lost 1 base, V lost 1 base, and 15 bases had no gene match. The germline V gene has CDR1 GTSNPN and CDR2 SVGIG (reference sequence). CDR3: CAWSEARDRGPGLQETQYF. The CDR3 DNA sequence: TGTGCCTGGAGTGAGGCACGGGACAGGGGACCCGGACTCCAAGAGACCCAGTACTTC.

The chain recombines TRBV19 with TRBJ2-2; 12 bases fit TRBD2. J gave up 6 bases and V 6 bases, and 5 bases lay outside the gene matches. Germline values: CDR1 LNHDA, CDR2 SQIVND (reference sequence). The length of the CDR3 is 15 residues. In DNA form, the CDR3 reads TGTGCCAGTAGCCTCCTAGCGGGAGGGGCCGGGGAGCTGTTTTTT. Encoded protein: CASSLLAGGAGELFF.

The table lists this clone with a count of one. The CDR3 spells CASSQRQQSEAFF. The CDR3 DNA reads as TGTGCCAGCAGCCAACGACAGCAATCTGAAGCTTTCTTT. This chain connects TRBV3-1 (or the pseudogene TRBV3-2) to TRBJ1-1; tentative D call: TRBD1 (5 bases). V shed 2 bases and J shed 6 bases, with 10 bases lying between them. Germline lookup yields CDR1 LGHDT and CDR2 YNNKEL (reference sequence). The CDR3 covers 13 residues.

The CDR3: CASSLWTGMNTEAFF. CDR3 nucleotide sequence: TGTGCCAGCAGCTTGTGGACAGGGATGAACACTGAAGCTTTCTTT. The rearrangement joins TRBV5-5 to TRBJ1-1; 8 bases align to TRBD1. The CDR3 is made up of 15 amino acids. CDR1 and CDR2 from the germline V gene are SGHKS and YYEKEE (reference sequence). Trimming took 1 base from V and 0 from J; bases not matched to a gene: 2.

The gene calls are TRBV19 and TRBJ2-5; maybe TRBD1 (5 bases). The CDR3 contains 14 residues. Germline loops: CDR1 LNHDA, CDR2 SQIVND (reference sequence). Trimming pared 3 bases from V and 2 bases from J, leaving 10 bases between. The CDR3 nucleotides read TGTGCCAGTAGTATCCAGGGTAGGCAAGAGACCCAGTACTTC. It yields the protein CASSIQGRQETQYF.

V gene TRBV10-3 combines with J gene TRBJ1-2, with TRBD1 as a possible D gene (5 bases). The CDR3 covers 15 residues. The germline V gene encodes CDR1 ENHRY and CDR2 SYGVKD. V lost 0 bases, J lost 0 bases, and 8 bases lay in between. The CDR3 sequence: CAISESQAANYGYTF. The DNA for the CDR3 is TGTGCCATCAGTGAGTCACAGGCCGCTAACTATGGCTACACCTTC.